This is a list of T cell receptor beta chains from one sample in a study of blood T cell repertoires in COVID-19. Assay used: immunoSEQ multiplex PCR; TCRdb lists only in-frame clones, some missing. In the table there are around 230,000 clones, 80% to 90% of which are singletons. The sample comprised PBMCs or T cells enriched from blood (not recorded which). The receptors shown here come from a woman in her thirties or forties with acute COVID-19. Each CDR3 is given with its conserved first and last residue. The order of the fields is V gene, D gene, CDR3 protein. D genes are given only for firm matches.

TRBV2,.,CASSGTDTGELFF
TRBV3-1/TRBV3-2,.,CASSLTGNSPLHF
TRBV2,TRBD2,CASSGRASGGSDTQYF
TRBV10-2,TRBD1,CASGAGQGISPLHF
TRBV19,TRBD1,CASSIWTGRGNEQFF
TRBV19,TRBD1,CASSSPGQVPVTEAFF
TRBV11-2,TRBD1,CASSLPGGEKLFF
TRBV29-1,.,CSVDLQGQINYGYTF
TRBV6-1,.,CASSEDINYGYTF
TRBV12-5,.,CASGLVGEGPRRKLFF
TRBV7-2,.,CASSLATAHQPQHF
TRBV9,.,CASSVGELTGELFF
TRBV19,TRBD1,CASSPTLQGLYGYTF
TRBV12-3/TRBV12-4,.,CASSLRAGETQYF
TRBV3-1/TRBV3-2,TRBD1,CASSRRDRGTGELFF
TRBV5-6,TRBD1,CASSLYRGVGYGYTF
TRBV7-3,.,CASSLIGEVHNEQFF
TRBV15,TRBD1,CATSRARQGWLGELFF
TRBV28,.,CASRNPGQLQHF
TRBV7-2,.,CASSGDSGQLVNTGELFF
TRBV7-3,TRBD2,CASSSRTSGGNEQFF
TRBV9,.,CASSVGAGAGTEAFF
TRBV5-1,TRBD2,CASSPSGSSYNEQFF
TRBV20-1,TRBD1,CSASANRDSNYEQYF
TRBV6-5,.,CASSNRGSNEKLFF
TRBV4-3,TRBD1,CASSQDGTGAAEQYF
TRBV28,TRBD2,CASSGLAGVNEQFF
TRBV7-9,.,CASSLAGAAAEAFF
TRBV5-6,.,CASSVRLAGDNYGYTF
TRBV6-5,TRBD1,CATRQGIYGYTF
TRBV27,.,CASSSWSHRADTEAFF
TRBV5-4,TRBD2,CASSHLASGGRDTQYF
TRBV6-2/TRBV6-3,.,CASSYTFNTEAFF
TRBV3-1/TRBV3-2,TRBD1,CASSQSRGYGYTF
TRBV19,TRBD1,CASSFRQGVEAFF
TRBV24-1,TRBD1,CATRGTGGDYGYTF
TRBV4-3,.,CASSLTLAGTEAFF
TRBV2,TRBD1,CASSRDRGRGQPQHF
TRBV5-6,.,CASSPGEGNYGYTF
TRBV15,TRBD1,CATSRPGTGYSNQPQHF